The T cell receptor (beta chain) described here comes from a study of prognosis after radiotherapy for stage I lung cancer. General study results and limits: Reportedly, patients with and without metastases differed in TRBV and TRBJ gene usage. The median unique TCR clone count dropped from roughly 10,000 to 7,000 after stereotactic body radiation therapy.

Two separate time points each saw a draw of roughly 6 milliliters of peripheral blood. Template was genomic DNA; TCR beta CDR3 amplified in two multiplex PCR rounds. During first-round PCR, primers specific to each TRBV and TRBJ gene were used. Universal primers drove the second round of PCR amplification. MiXCR was run by TCRdb on the multiplex PCR reads, yielding one entry per CDR3 protein. The table records 30,000 or so distinct CDR3 sequences, about 39% of them present only once. As concerns this clonotype: Its cognate antigen is unknown.

Per the germline V gene, CDR1 is KGHDR and CDR2 is SFDVKD. Between the trimmed V and J ends, which lost 10 bases and 7 bases, there was a span of 16 bases. This CDR3 contains 13 residues. Sequencing was performed on PBMCs, taken before or after stereotactic body radiation therapy (not recorded which). This clonotype was sampled from a donor aged 50 or older with non-small cell lung cancer. V and J are TRBV24-1 and TRBJ2-1; a weak D match, TRBD2 (6 bases). In DNA, the CDR3 is TGTGCCACGAAAGGAGGGTCCCGGAATGAGCAGTTCTTC. Its translation is CATKGGSRNEQFF.